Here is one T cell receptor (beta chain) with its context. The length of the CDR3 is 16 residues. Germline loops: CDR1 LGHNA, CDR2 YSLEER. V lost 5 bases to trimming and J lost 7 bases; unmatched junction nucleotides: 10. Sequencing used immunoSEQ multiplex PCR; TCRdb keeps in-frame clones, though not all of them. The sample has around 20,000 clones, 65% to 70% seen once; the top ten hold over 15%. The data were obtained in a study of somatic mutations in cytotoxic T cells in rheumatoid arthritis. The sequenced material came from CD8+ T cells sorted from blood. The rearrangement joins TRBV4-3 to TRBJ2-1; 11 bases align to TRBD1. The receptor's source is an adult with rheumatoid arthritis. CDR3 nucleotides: TGCGCCAGCAGCAAACCAGGGACAGGGGGGAGTAATGAGCAGTTCTTC. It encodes CASSKPGTGGSNEQFF.